These 8 T cell receptor beta chains came from one sample sequenced in a study of shared clonotypes between healthy human individuals. Libraries were prepared by immunoSEQ multiplex PCR; TCRdb keeps only in-frame clonotypes and omits some of them. The table includes about 1.1 million clones, around three quarters detected once. Sample: memory CD4+ T cells from PBMCs. The subset here: CD45RA-negative fraction. The receptors stem from a man younger than 30 in good health. Some clones in this sample may be carry-over from other donors' samples.

The V gene is TRBV4-2, the J gene TRBJ2-1, with 8 bases lining up with TRBD2. Germline V lookup: CDR1 LGHNA, CDR2 YNFKEQ. CDR3 length equals 14 residues. Germline trimming cut 11 bases from V and 2 bases from J; bases unmatched to any gene: 8. CDR3 loop: CACGGLEAYNEQFF. DNA for the CDR3: TGTGCCTGCGGGGGGCTAGAGGCCTACAATGAGCAGTTCTTC.

The chain carries TRBV28 and TRBJ1-1; TRBD1 agrees at 7 bases. Germline values: CDR1 MDHEN, CDR2 SYDVKM. The CDR3 length is 15 residues. The V and J ends lost 6 bases and 3 bases, in that order; junction bases with no gene match: 10. DNA for the CDR3: TGTGCCAGCAGCCTAGGGGGCCAAGGGGACACTGAAGCTTTCTTT. As protein: CASSLGGQGDTEAFF. The variable domain in full, completed from reference TRBV28 and TRBJ1-1, reads DVKVTQSSRYLVKRTGEKVFLECVQDMDHENMFWYRQDPGLGLRLIYFSYDVKMKEKGDIPEGYSVSREKKERFSLILESASTNQTSMYLCASSLGGQGDTEAFFGQGTRLTVV.

With regard to this clone: The sample contains more than one DNA sequence encoding this CDR3. The gene calls are TRBV28 and TRBJ1-2, with 10 bases fitting TRBD1. CDR1 is MDHEN and CDR2 is SYDVKM in the germline V gene. The length of the CDR3 is 14 residues. V lost 4 bases, J lost 7 bases, and 6 bases stayed unmatched. This CDR3 is CASSSPGQGFGYTF. The CDR3, as DNA: TGTGCCAGCAGTTCGCCGGGACAGGGGTTTGGCTACACCTTC.

This chain joins TRBV2 and TRBJ1-4; D uncertain. V lost 2 bases and J lost 8, with 9 bases in between. CDR3 length: 13 residues. Germline-derived CDR1 and CDR2 are SNHLY and FYNNEI. The chain's CDR3 is CASSESVSEKLFF. As DNA, the CDR3 is TGTGCCAGCAGTGAATCGGTCAGCGAAAAACTGTTTTTT.

The DNA for the CDR3 is TGTGCCAGCAGTTTTCAGGGGGCTAATGAAAAACTGTTTTTT. Translating gives CASSFQGANEKLFF. The chain links TRBV27 to TRBJ1-4; 7 positions agree with TRBD1. Per germline, CDR1 MNHEY and CDR2 SMNVEV (reference sequence). J lost 3 bases, V lost 3 bases, and 1 base had no gene match. The CDR3 runs 14 residues.

This chain links TRBV7-2 with TRBJ1-5; D not certain. The CDR3 consists of 13 residues. Trimming stripped 1 base from V and 7 bases from J, with 8 bases between. Germline CDR1 reads SGHTA; CDR2 reads FQGNSA. CDR3 sequence (DNA): TGTGCCAGCAGCTTAGTGGGGAAGCAGCCCCAGCATTTT. Its protein is CASSLVGKQPQHF.

J is TRBJ1-5 and V is TRBV19; 7 positions match TRBD1. Germline CDR1 LNHDA, CDR2 SQIVND (reference sequence). The CDR3 runs to 13 residues. J lost 9 bases, V lost 6 bases, and 8 bases had no gene match. CDR3 protein: CASRGQLNLPQHF. CDR3 bases: TGTGCCAGTAGGGGACAGCTGAATTTGCCCCAGCATTTT.

The gene calls are TRBV29-1 and TRBJ2-7; 8 bases line up with TRBD2. V shed 7 bases, J shed 4 bases, and the junction held 9 bases outside the gene matches. This CDR3 has 13 residues. The germline V gene has CDR1 SQVTM and CDR2 ANQGSEA. The CDR3 spells CSADLGGGYEQYF. The CDR3 bases are TGCAGCGCCGATCTCGGGGGGGGGTACGAGCAGTACTTC.